These 7 T cell receptor beta chains came from one sample sequenced in a study of T-cell memory formation after mild COVID-19. TCRdb reprocessed the 5' RACE reads via MiXCR and lists one record per CDR3 protein. The data show about 270,000 distinct CDR3 sequences, approximately 15% seen once. The sequenced sample consisted of PBMCs or a T cell subset sorted from them (not recorded which). These receptors came from a young man who had mild COVID-19 (a few samples of this study predate the infection). Cell type and time point are not known.

The V call is TRBV7-6, the J call TRBJ1-1; D is undetermined. The CDR3 runs to 13 residues. Germline-derived CDR1 and CDR2 are SGHVS and FNYEAQ. The V end lost 2 bases, the J end lost 6 bases, and 10 bases lay between the germline ends. This CDR3 reads CASSLSVGSEAFF. For the CDR3, the DNA is TGTGCCAGCAGCTTAAGTGTAGGGTCTGAAGCTTTCTTT.

This clonotype has only a few counts. J is TRBJ2-1 and V is TRBV6-2 or TRBV6-3; TRBD1 agrees at 8 bases. Germline CDR1 reads MNHEY; CDR2 reads SVGEGT. V shed 6 bases, J shed 6 bases, and the junction held 10 bases outside the gene matches. The CDR3 covers 15 residues. This CDR3 reads CASSLGQAGGNEQFF. The CDR3 nucleotides read TGTGCCAGCAGCCTGGGACAGGCGGGTGGCAATGAGCAGTTCTTC.

The chain links TRBV28 to TRBJ2-5; a possible D gene is TRBD1 (6 bases). CDR1 MDHEN and CDR2 SYDVKM come from the germline V gene. Trimming stripped 5 bases from V and 13 bases from J, with 17 bases between. The CDR3 is 12 residues long. The CDR3 DNA is TGTGCCAGCAGTCCGGGACACCACCACCCGTACTTC. Translation gives CASSPGHHHPYF.

This clonotype was detected a few times. CDR3 nucleotides: TGTGCCAGCAGTTACTCGGGCGGGGGGCGCACAGATACGCAGTATTTT. As protein: CASSYSGGGRTDTQYF. The genes are TRBV6-5 and TRBJ2-3; 8 nucleotides agree with TRBD2. The CDR3 runs to 16 residues. The germline V gene has CDR1 MNHEY and CDR2 SVGAGI. Trimming took 0 bases from V and 1 from J; bases not matched to a gene: 3.

V is TRBV7-9 and J is TRBJ2-3; TRBD1 aligns across 7 bases. The CDR3 covers 15 residues. Germline-derived CDR1 and CDR2 are SEHNR and FQNEAQ (reference sequence). V was pared by 8 bases and J by 5 bases, with 13 bases of the junction left unmatched. DNA of the CDR3: TGTGCCAGCGTAGAACGTTCTCCAGGGGGAGATACGCAGTATTTT. Protein product: CASVERSPGGDTQYF.

The table lists this clonotype with many counts. The chain couples TRBV7-2 to TRBJ2-2, with D perhaps given as TRBD1 or TRBD2 (5 bases each). The CDR3 length is 15 residues. Germline CDR1 and CDR2: SGHTA and FQGNSA. Trimming cost V 4 bases and J 5 bases, with 14 bases left between them. The CDR3, as DNA: TGTGCCAGCAGCTCCCCCCGACAGCGGACCGGGGAGCTGTTTTTT. Translation: CASSSPRQRTGELFF. Drawing the rest from reference TRBV7-2 and TRBJ2-2, the complete variable domain is GAGVSQSPSNKVTEKGKDVELRCDPISGHTALYWYRQSLGQGLEFLIYFQGNSAPDKSGLPSDRFSAERTGGSVSTLTIQRTQQEDSAVYLCASSSPRQRTGELFFGEGSRLTVL.

J is TRBJ1-5 and V is TRBV9; D gene unclear. CDR3 length equals 13 residues. Germline loops: CDR1 SGDLS, CDR2 YYNGEE. V dropped 3 bases and J dropped 5 bases, with 9 bases sitting between them. The CDR3 nucleotides are TGTGCCAGCAGCGCCGCACCAGATCAGCCCCAGCATTTT. Amino acids: CASSAAPDQPQHF. The variable domain in full, completed from reference TRBV9 and TRBJ1-5, reads DSGVTQTPKHLITATGQRVTLRCSPRSGDLSVYWYQQSLDQGLQFLIQYYNGEERAKGNILERFSAQQFPDLHSELNLSSLELGDSALYFCASSAAPDQPQHFGDGTRLSIL.